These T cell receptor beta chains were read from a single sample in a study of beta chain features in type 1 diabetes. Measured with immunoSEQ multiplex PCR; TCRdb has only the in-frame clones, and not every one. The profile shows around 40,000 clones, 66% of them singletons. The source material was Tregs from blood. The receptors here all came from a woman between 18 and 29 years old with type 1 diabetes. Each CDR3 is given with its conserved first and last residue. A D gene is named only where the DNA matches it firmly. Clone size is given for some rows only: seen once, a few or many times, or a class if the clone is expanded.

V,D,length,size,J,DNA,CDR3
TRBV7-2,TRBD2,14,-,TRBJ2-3,TGTGCCAGCAGCTTAGAAGCGGGATGGGGGACGCAGTATTTT,CASSLEAGWGTQYF
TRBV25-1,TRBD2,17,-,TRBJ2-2,TGTGCCAGCAGTGTATCAGGACTAGCCCAGGGAACCGGGGAGCTGTTTTTT,CASSVSGLAQGTGELFF
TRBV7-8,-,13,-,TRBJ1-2,TGTGCCAGCAGCTCCCGGCAGGGCTATGGCTACACCTTC,CASSSRQGYGYTF
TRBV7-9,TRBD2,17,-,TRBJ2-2,TGTGCCAGCAGTTCCGGGACTAGCGGTGCGAACACCGGGGAGCTGTTTTTT,CASSSGTSGANTGELFF
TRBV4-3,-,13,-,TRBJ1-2,TGCGCCAGCAGCCAAGATGTCAGCTATGGCTACACCTTC,CASSQDVSYGYTF
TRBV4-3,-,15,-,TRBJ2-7,TGCGCCAGCAGCCAAGAATCCCCCGCGTACCACGAGCAGTACTTC,CASSQESPAYHEQYF
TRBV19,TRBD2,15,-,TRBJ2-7,TGTGCCAGTAGAACTAGCGCCGTCGCCTCCTACGAGCAGTACTTC,CASRTSAVASYEQYF
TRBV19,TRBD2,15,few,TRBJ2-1,TGTGCCAGTAACTCGTGGCTAGCGGGGGGAAATGAGCAGTTCTTC,CASNSWLAGGNEQFF
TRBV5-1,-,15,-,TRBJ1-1,TGCGCCAGCAGCGAGTCACAGGGTTCGAACACTGAAGCTTTCTTT,CASSESQGSNTEAFF
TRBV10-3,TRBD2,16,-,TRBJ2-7,TGTGCCACCATGTTGGGGGCGGGGGGGGGCAGCTACGAGCAGTACTTC,CATMLGAGGGSYEQYF
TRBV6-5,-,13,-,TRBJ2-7,TGTGCCAGCAGTTACTCAGGACGGGGCGAGCAGTACTTC,CASSYSGRGEQYF
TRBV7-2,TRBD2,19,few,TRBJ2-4,TGTGCCAGCAGCGACCTCTGGACTAGCGGGCGGCTAGCCAAAAACATTCAGTACTTC,CASSDLWTSGRLAKNIQYF
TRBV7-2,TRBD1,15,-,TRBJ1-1,TGTGCCAGCAGCTGGCGACAGGGTCGGGGAACTGAAGCTTTCTTT,CASSWRQGRGTEAFF
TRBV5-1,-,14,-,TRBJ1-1,TGCGCCAGCAGCTTTGGGTACAGTAACACTGAAGCTTTCTTT,CASSFGYSNTEAFF
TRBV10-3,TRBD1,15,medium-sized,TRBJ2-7,TGTGCCATCAGAGCCCCCGGGACAGGGGTTGGCGAGCAGTACTTC,CAIRAPGTGVGEQYF
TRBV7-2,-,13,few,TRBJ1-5,TGTGCCAGCAGCTTAGTAGCCAATCAGCCCCAGCATTTT,CASSLVANQPQHF
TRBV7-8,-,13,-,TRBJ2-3,TGTGCCAGCAGCTCCGGGTTATCCGATACGCAGTATTTT,CASSSGLSDTQYF
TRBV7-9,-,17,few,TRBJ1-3,TGTGCCAGCAGCGACCTCAAGCAGGGCACCTCTGGAAACACCATATATTTT,CASSDLKQGTSGNTIYF
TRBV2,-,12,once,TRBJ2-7,TGTGCCAGCCGGGACATGAACTACGAGCAGTACTTC,CASRDMNYEQYF
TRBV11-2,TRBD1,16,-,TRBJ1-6,TGTGCCAGCAGCTTCGAGGACAGGGAGGGGAATTCACCCCTCCACTTT,CASSFEDREGNSPLHF
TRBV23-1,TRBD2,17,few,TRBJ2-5,TGCGCCAGCAGTCAATCGACTAGCGGGACACGAAGGGAGACCCAGTACTTC,CASSQSTSGTRRETQYF
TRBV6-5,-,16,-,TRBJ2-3,TGTGCCAGCAGTTACTCGGCGGCCGGCCTGGGAGATACGCAGTATTTT,CASSYSAAGLGDTQYF
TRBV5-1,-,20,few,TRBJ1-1,TGCGCCAGCAGCTTGGCCCGGGTGTATGCGTCTCGTTTTGGCCAGGGGAAGGCTTTCTTT,CASSLARVYASRFGQGKAFF
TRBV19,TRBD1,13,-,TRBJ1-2,TGTGCCAGTAATTCGGGACAGGACTATGGCTACACCTTC,CASNSGQDYGYTF
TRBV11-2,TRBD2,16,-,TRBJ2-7,TGTGCCAGCAGCTTAGTGGCCGGGACTAGCGGGCTAGAGCAGTACTTC,CASSLVAGTSGLEQYF
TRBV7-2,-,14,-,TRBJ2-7,TGTGCCAGCAGCTTAGCGGGAGCGACTTACGAGCAGTACTTC,CASSLAGATYEQYF
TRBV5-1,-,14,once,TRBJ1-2,TGCGCCAGCAGCCCTTTTGGTATTCGGTATGGCTACACCTTC,CASSPFGIRYGYTF
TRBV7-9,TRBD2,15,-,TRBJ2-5,TGTGCCAGCAGCTTGGAGCGGGATAGGGGAGAGACCCAGTACTTC,CASSLERDRGETQYF